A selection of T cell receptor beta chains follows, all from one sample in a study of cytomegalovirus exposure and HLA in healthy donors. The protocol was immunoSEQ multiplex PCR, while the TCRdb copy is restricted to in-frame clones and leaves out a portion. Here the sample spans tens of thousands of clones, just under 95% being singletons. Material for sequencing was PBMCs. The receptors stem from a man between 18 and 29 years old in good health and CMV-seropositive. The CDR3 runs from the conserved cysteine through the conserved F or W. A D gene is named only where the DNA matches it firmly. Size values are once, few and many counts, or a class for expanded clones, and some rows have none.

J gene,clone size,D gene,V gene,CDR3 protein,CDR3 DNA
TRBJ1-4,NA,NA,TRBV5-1,CASSPGEGVWEKLFF,TGCGCCAGCAGCCCGGGGGAAGGGGTTTGGGAAAAACTGTTTTTT
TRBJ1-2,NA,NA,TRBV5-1,CASSGEVGYTF,TGCGCCTCTAGCGGGGAGGTTGGCTACACCTTC
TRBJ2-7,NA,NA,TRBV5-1,CASSPLPGKDYEQYF,TGCGCCAGCAGCCCCCTTCCGGGGAAAGATTACGAGCAGTACTTC
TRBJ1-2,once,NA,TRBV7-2,CASSLAGQLYGYTF,TGTGCCAGCAGCTTAGCGGGGCAGCTCTATGGCTACACCTTC
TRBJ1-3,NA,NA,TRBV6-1,CASSALTGGNTIYF,TGTGCCAGCAGTGCACTGACAGGAGGAAACACCATATATTTT
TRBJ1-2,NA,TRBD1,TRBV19,CASAQTGVYGYTF,TGTGCCAGTGCACAGACAGGGGTTTATGGCTACACCTTC
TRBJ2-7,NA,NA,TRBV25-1,CASSDLAYEQYF,TGTGCCAGCAGTGACCTAGCCTACGAGCAGTACTTC
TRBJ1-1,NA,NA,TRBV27,CASSSPSGTEAFF,TGTGCCAGCAGTTCCCCCTCCGGGACTGAAGCTTTCTTT
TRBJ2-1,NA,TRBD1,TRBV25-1,CASGGDRESSASYNEQFF,TGTGCCAGCGGTGGGGACAGGGAGTCGTCGGCCTCCTACAATGAGCAGTTCTTC
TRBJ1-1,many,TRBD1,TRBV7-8,CASRLDRGATEAFF,TGTGCCAGCAGACTAGACAGGGGAGCAACTGAAGCTTTCTTT
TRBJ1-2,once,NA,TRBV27,CASSQNRAVWGYTF,TGTGCCAGCAGTCAAAACAGAGCCGTCTGGGGCTACACCTTC
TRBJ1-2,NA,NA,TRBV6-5,CASSQDSVNYGYTF,TGTGCCAGCTCACAGGACAGTGTAAACTATGGCTACACCTTC
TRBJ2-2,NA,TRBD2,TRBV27,CASSLGLAGGQNTGELFF,TGTGCCAGCAGTTTAGGGCTAGCGGGAGGCCAAAACACCGGGGAGCTGTTTTTT
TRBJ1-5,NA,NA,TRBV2,CASSQAPNQPQHF,TGTGCCAGCAGTCAAGCTCCAAATCAGCCCCAGCATTTT
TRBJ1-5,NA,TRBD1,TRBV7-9,CASSQTGDNQPQHF,TGTGCCAGCAGCCAAACAGGGGACAATCAGCCCCAGCATTTT
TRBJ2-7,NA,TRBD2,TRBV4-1,CASSQVGGLAGYEQYF,TGCGCCAGCAGCCAAGTGGGGGGACTAGCTGGCTACGAGCAGTACTTC
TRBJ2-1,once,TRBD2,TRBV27,CASSFFLVGGRRNEQFF,TGTGCCAGCAGCTTCTTCTTAGTGGGCGGGAGGCGGAATGAGCAGTTCTTC
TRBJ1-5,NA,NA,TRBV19,CASSMRGGVGDNQPQHF,TGTGCCAGTAGTATGAGGGGGGGCGTAGGAGACAATCAGCCCCAGCATTTT
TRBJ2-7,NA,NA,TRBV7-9,CASSLAASYEQYF,TGTGCCAGCAGCTTAGCAGCATCCTACGAGCAGTACTTC
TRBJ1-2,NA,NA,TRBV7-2,CASSLDRQAGYTF,TGTGCCAGCAGCTTAGATCGACAGGCTGGCTACACCTTC
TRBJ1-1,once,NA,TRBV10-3,CAISERGGTEAFF,TGTGCCATCAGTGAGCGCGGAGGCACTGAAGCTTTCTTT
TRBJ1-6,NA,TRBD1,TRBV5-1,CASSLVGTGQNSPLHF,TGCGCCAGCAGCTTGGTTGGGACAGGGCAGAATTCACCCCTCCACTTT
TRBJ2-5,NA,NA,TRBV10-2,CASSEGPGGKTQYF,TGCGCCAGCAGTGAGGGGCCAGGGGGGAAGACCCAGTACTTC
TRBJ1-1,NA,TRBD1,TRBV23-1,CASSQPSQGAGEVNTEAFF,TGCGCCAGCAGTCAACCCTCACAGGGGGCTGGTGAAGTGAACACTGAAGCTTTCTTT
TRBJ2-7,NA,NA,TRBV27,CASIPSPGYEQYF,TGTGCCAGCATCCCTTCCCCAGGGTACGAGCAGTACTTC
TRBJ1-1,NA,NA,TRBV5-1,CASSWYEGMKNTEAFF,TGCGCCAGCAGCTGGTACGAGGGAATGAAGAACACTGAAGCTTTCTTT
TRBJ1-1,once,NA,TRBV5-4,CASSIPQGGSTEAFF,TGTGCCAGCAGCATACCCCAGGGTGGAAGCACTGAAGCTTTCTTT
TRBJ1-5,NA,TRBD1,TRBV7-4,CASSFPQGAPGNQPQHF,TGTGCCAGCAGCTTCCCACAGGGGGCGCCTGGCAATCAGCCCCAGCATTTT
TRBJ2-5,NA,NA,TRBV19,CASSISGVETQYF,TGTGCCAGTAGTATCTCCGGGGTGGAGACCCAGTACTTC
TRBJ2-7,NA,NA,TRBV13,CASSPGPSEQYF,TGTGCCAGCAGCCCAGGTCCTTCCGAGCAGTACTTC
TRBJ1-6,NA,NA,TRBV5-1,CASRTQGDNSPLHF,TGCGCCAGCAGGACACAGGGCGATAATTCACCCCTCCACTTT
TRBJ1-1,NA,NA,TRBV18,CASSVTENTEAFF,TGTGCCAGCTCAGTAACAGAGAACACTGAAGCTTTCTTT
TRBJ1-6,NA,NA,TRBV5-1,CASSFRTDDSPLHF,TGCGCCAGCAGCTTTCGGACAGACGATTCACCCCTCCACTTT
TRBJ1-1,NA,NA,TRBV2,CASRDIRRNTEAFF,TGTGCCAGCAGAGACATCCGGCGGAACACTGAAGCTTTCTTT
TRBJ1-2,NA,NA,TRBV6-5,CASSPQGLGYTF,TGTGCCAGCAGCCCCCAGGGCCTTGGCTACACCTTC
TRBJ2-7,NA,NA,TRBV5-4,CASSKDTYEQYF,TGTGCCAGCAGCAAAGACACATACGAGCAGTACTTC
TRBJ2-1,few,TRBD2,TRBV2,CARPGLAGPLSYNEQFF,TGTGCCCGCCCCGGGCTAGCGGGGCCCCTCTCCTACAATGAGCAGTTCTTC
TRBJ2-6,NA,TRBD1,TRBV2,CASRGQGVAGANVLTF,TGTGCCAGCAGAGGACAGGGGGTCGCTGGGGCCAACGTCCTGACTTTC
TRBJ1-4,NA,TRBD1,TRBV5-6,CASSFDRAGEKLFF,TGTGCCAGCAGCTTTGACAGGGCGGGTGAAAAACTGTTTTTT